The 12 T cell receptor beta chains given below trace back to one sample, sequenced in a study of beta chain features in type 1 diabetes. Overall study results and limits: Researchers report that Type 1 diabetes patients had moderately but significantly shorter TCRB CDR3s across all four CD4+ subsets.

Antigens for these TCRs are unknown. The entirety of the isolated RNA underwent reverse transcription, so expressed TCRB transcripts were sequenced. Profiled with immunoSEQ multiplex PCR; TCRdb holds only in-frame clones, not every one. This table has about 650,000 clones, 12% appearing once. The material sequenced was naive CD4+ T cells from blood. The receptors come from a man aged 25 to 40 with type 1 diabetes.

The V and J genes are TRBV30 and TRBJ2-2; TRBD1 is a possible D gene (5 bases). The CDR3 covers 12 residues. V gave up 2 bases and J gave up 7 bases, with 8 bases separating them. The germline CDR1 and CDR2 sequences are GTSNPN and SVGIG (reference sequence). CDR3 in amino acids: CAWSPRGGELFF. In DNA, the CDR3 is TGTGCCTGGAGTCCTAGGGGCGGGGAGCTGTTTTTT. The variable domain in full, completed from reference TRBV30 and TRBJ2-2, reads SQTIHQWPATLVQPVGSPLSLECTVEGTSNPNLYWYRQAAGRGLQLLFYSVGIGQISSEVPQNLSASRPQDRQFILSSKKLLLSDSGFYLCAWSPRGGELFFGEGSRLTVL.

The gene calls are TRBV27 and TRBJ1-6, with 11 positions matching TRBD1. Germline V CDR1 and CDR2: MNHEY, SMNVEV (reference sequence). This CDR3 is 14 amino acids long. J was trimmed by 15 bases and V by 4 bases; bases with no gene match: 8. The CDR3 DNA follows: TGTGCCAGCAGTTGGGGACAGGGGGACCCTCGCCTCCACTTT. Protein: CASSWGQGDPRLHF.

This clone was detected a few times. The chain couples TRBV7-2 to TRBJ2-3, with 12 bases lining up with TRBD2. The CDR3 has 18 residues. In germline, CDR1 is SGHTA, CDR2 FQGNSA. The V gene end was trimmed by 5 bases and the J gene end by 2 bases; junction bases not matched to a gene: 11. CDR3 in amino acids: CASSPGRLAGAYTDTQYF. The CDR3 DNA is TGTGCCAGCAGCCCGGGCCGACTAGCGGGGGCCTACACAGATACGCAGTATTTT.

This clone was counted only a few times. The chain is built from TRBV14 and TRBJ2-2; D possibly corresponds to TRBD1 (5 bases). Trimming pared 8 bases from V and 0 bases from J, leaving 10 bases between. Germline V gives CDR1 SGHDN, CDR2 FVKESK. The length of the CDR3 is 14 residues. Here the CDR3 DNA reads TGTGCCAGCGGGTGGGGCGCGAACACCGGGGAGCTGTTTTTT. The encoded protein is CASGWGANTGELFF. Supplemented by reference TRBV14 and TRBJ2-2, the full variable domain reads EAGVTQFPSHSVIEKGQTVTLRCDPISGHDNLYWYRRVMGKEIKFLLHFVKESKQDESGMPNNRFLAERTGGTYSTLKVQPAELEDSGVYFCASGWGANTGELFFGEGSRLTVL.

V and J are TRBV7-2 and TRBJ2-3; D might be TRBD1 (6 bases). Germline CDR1 SGHTA, CDR2 FQGNSA. The V end lost 7 bases, the J end lost 0 bases, and 8 bases lay between the germline ends. This CDR3 region has 13 residues. CDR3 sequence: CASTQGSTDTQYF. DNA of the CDR3: TGTGCCAGCACGCAGGGGAGCACAGATACGCAGTATTTT.

This chain uses TRBV7-2 with TRBJ2-7; 10 bases agree with TRBD2. Germline CDR1 is SGHTA and CDR2 is FQGNSA. Trimming removed 2 bases from V and 6 bases from J; junction bases left unmatched: 4. The CDR3 totals 14 residues. The CDR3: CASSLSGGATEQYF. The CDR3 DNA follows: TGTGCCAGCAGCTTAAGCGGGGGGGCGACCGAGCAGTACTTC.

The rearrangement joins TRBV7-6 to TRBJ1-3; D remains unclear. CDR1 is SGHVS and CDR2 is FNYEAQ in the germline V gene. V was clipped by 5 bases and J by 0 bases, with 8 bases between them. The CDR3 is 14 residues long. The CDR3 bases are TGTGCCAGCAGCACACAGTACTCTGGAAACACCATATATTTT. This sequence encodes CASSTQYSGNTIYF.

As regards this clone: Other DNA sequences of this sample code for an identical CDR3. The J gene is TRBJ1-2, the V gene TRBV20-1; D is unresolved. Germline lookup yields CDR1 DFQATT and CDR2 SNEGSKA (reference sequence). V was shortened by 6 bases and J by 5 bases, with 10 bases between the two germline ends. CDR3 length equals 11 residues. This CDR3 is CSAPVSYGYTF. The DNA of the CDR3 is TGCAGTGCCCCCGTTTCGTATGGCTACACCTTC.

The rearrangement links TRBV5-4 to TRBJ2-5; 7 positions match TRBD1. Trimming at V came to 4 bases and at J to 2 bases, leaving 5 bases not matched to a gene. Germline V gene lookup returns CDR1 SGHNT and CDR2 YYREEE (reference sequence). This CDR3 has 14 residues. The CDR3 sequence: CASSTRQGQETQYF. CDR3 DNA: TGTGCCAGCAGCACCAGACAGGGACAAGAGACCCAGTACTTC.

This rearrangement joins TRBV7-2 to TRBJ1-1; maybe TRBD1 (6 bases). Germline assignment: CDR1 SGHTA and CDR2 FQGNSA. CDR3 length: 16 amino acids. V was pared by 7 bases and J by 4 bases, with 22 bases between. CDR3 in amino acids: CASTLQGGRTGTEAFF. For the CDR3, the DNA is TGTGCCAGCACCCTCCAAGGGGGTAGGACGGGCACTGAAGCTTTCTTT.

This clone was picked up a small number of times. The rearrangement uses TRBV28 and TRBJ1-2, with 7 bases that match TRBD1. The CDR3 sequence is 15 residues long. CDR1 is MDHEN and CDR2 is SYDVKM in the germline V gene. With 1 base clipped from V and 1 base from J, the junction kept 3 bases outside the gene matches. CDR3 DNA sequence: TGTGCCAGCAGTTTATCCCAGGGGGGTAACTATGGCTACACCTTC. Its translation: CASSLSQGGNYGYTF.

This chain uses TRBV7-2 with TRBJ1-5; D uncertain. Trimming left V 5 bases short and J 4 bases short, with 6 bases between. CDR3 length: 12 residues. CDR1 and CDR2 (germline): SGHTA, FQGNSA. CDR3 in amino acids: CASSTLNQPQHF. The DNA of the CDR3 is TGTGCCAGCAGCACATTAAATCAGCCCCAGCATTTT.